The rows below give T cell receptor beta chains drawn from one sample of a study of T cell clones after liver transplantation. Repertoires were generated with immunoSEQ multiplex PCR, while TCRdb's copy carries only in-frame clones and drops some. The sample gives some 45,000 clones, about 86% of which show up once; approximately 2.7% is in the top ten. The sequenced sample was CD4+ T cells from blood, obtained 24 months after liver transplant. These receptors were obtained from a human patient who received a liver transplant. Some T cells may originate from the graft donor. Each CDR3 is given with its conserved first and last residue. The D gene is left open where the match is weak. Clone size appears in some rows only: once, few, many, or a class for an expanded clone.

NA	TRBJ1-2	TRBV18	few	CASSPEGGGGLVGYTF	TGTGCCAGCTCACCCGAAGGCGGGGGTGGCCTTGTCGGCTACACCTTC
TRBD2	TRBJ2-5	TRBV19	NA	CASSMRASGQETQYF	TGTGCCAGTAGTATGCGGGCTAGCGGTCAAGAGACCCAGTACTTC
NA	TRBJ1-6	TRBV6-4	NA	CASSPTLQSPLHF	TGTGCCAGCAGTCCCACATTACAGTCACCCCTCCACTTT
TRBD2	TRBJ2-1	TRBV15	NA	CATSRDLGAGEGNEQFF	TGTGCCACCAGCAGAGATTTAGGAGCGGGAGAAGGCAATGAGCAGTTCTTC
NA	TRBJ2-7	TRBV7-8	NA	CASSATGLWTSEQYF	TGTGCCAGCAGCGCCACAGGGTTATGGACTTCCGAGCAGTACTTC
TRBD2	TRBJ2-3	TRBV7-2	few	CASSPRLAGASTDTQYF	TGTGCCAGCAGCCCAAGACTAGCGGGGGCTAGCACAGATACGCAGTATTTT
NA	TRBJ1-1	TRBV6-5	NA	CASGAVKSTEAFF	TGTGCCAGCGGGGCAGTTAAGTCCACTGAAGCTTTCTTT
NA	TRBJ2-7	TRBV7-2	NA	CASSLRGRSYEQYF	TGTGCCAGCAGCCTCCGGGGCCGCTCCTACGAGCAGTACTTC
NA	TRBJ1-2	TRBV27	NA	CASSPRWGQGYGYTF	TGTGCCAGCAGTCCCCGGTGGGGGCAGGGCTATGGCTACACCTTC
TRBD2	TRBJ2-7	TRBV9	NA	CASSVTAGAGEQYF	TGTGCCAGCAGCGTTACAGCGGGAGCAGGGGAGCAGTACTTC
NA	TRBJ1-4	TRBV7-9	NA	CATGGGNEKLFF	TGTGCCACTGGTGGGGGAAATGAAAAACTGTTTTTT
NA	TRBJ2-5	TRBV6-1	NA	CASGLGETQYF	TGTGCCAGCGGGTTGGGGGAGACCCAGTACTTC
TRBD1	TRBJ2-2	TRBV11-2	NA	CASTMTGVVGELFF	TGTGCCAGCACTATGACAGGGGTTGTCGGGGAGCTGTTTTTT
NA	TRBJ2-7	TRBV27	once	CASSFGQGAAYF	NA
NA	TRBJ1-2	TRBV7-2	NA	CASSLNGRRGNYGYTF	TGTGCCAGCAGCTTAAACGGGCGCCGGGGAAACTATGGCTACACCTTC
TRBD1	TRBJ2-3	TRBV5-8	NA	CASSRGQGTDTQYF	TGTGCCAGCAGCCGTGGACAGGGGACAGATACGCAGTATTTT
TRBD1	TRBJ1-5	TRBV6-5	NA	CASSFLGQEDQPQHF	TGTGCCAGCAGTTTTCTCGGACAGGAGGATCAGCCCCAGCATTTT
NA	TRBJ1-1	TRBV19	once	CASPPRGDGRNTEAFF	TGTGCCAGTCCCCCCCGTGGGGATGGTAGGAACACTGAAGCTTTCTTT
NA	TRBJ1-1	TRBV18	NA	CASSPGLGDTEAFF	TGTGCCAGCTCACCAGGACTAGGCGACACTGAAGCTTTCTTT
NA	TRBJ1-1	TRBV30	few	CAWSVPNRPNTEAFF	TGTGCCTGGAGTGTACCTAACAGACCGAACACTGAAGCTTTCTTT
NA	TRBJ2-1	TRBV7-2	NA	CASSPNSGGLAIGEQFF	TGTGCCAGCAGCCCCAATTCCGGGGGGCTAGCGATAGGTGAGCAGTTCTTC
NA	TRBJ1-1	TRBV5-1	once	CASSFQGNTEAFF	TGCGCCAGCAGCTTTCAGGGGAACACTGAAGCTTTCTTT
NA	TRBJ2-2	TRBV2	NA	CASCGTTNTGELFF	TGTGCCAGCTGCGGGACAACGAACACCGGGGAGCTGTTTTTT
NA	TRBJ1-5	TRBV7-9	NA	CASGSGNQPQHF	TGTGCCAGCGGGAGTGGGAATCAGCCCCAGCATTTT
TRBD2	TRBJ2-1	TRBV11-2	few	CASRLAGNYNEQFF	TGTGCCAGCCGCCTAGCGGGGAACTACAATGAGCAGTTCTTC
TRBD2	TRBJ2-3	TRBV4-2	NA	CASSQTSGGASDTQYF	TGTGCCAGCAGCCAGACTAGCGGGGGGGCGTCCGATACGCAGTATTTT
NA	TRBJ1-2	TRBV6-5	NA	CASSYGGVLNYGYTF	TGTGCCAGCAGTTACGGCGGGGTCCTAAACTATGGCTACACCTTC
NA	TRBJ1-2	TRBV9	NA	CASSVEPYSPIYGYTF	TGTGCCAGCAGCGTAGAACCTTACAGTCCTATCTATGGCTACACCTTC
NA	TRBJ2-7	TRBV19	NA	CASRRTISGEQYF	TGTGCCAGTAGGCGGACTATTTCGGGCGAGCAGTACTTC
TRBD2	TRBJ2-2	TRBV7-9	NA	CASSLSGVGTGELFF	TGTGCCAGCAGCCTGAGCGGGGTTGGCACCGGGGAGCTGTTTTTT
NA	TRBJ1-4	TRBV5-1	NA	CASSSTGTSGEKLFF	TGCGCCAGCAGCTCGACAGGTACAAGTGGTGAAAAACTGTTTTTT
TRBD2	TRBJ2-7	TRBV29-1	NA	CSAGGDTAYEQYF	TGCAGCGCCGGGGGGGACACAGCCTACGAGCAGTACTTC
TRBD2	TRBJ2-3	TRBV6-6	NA	CASSPGGGRAGDTQYF	TGTGCCAGCAGTCCCGGGGGCGGGAGGGCCGGAGATACGCAGTATTTT
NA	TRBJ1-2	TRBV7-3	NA	CASSRETGYGYTF	TGTGCCAGCAGTAGAGAGACAGGCTATGGCTACACCTTC
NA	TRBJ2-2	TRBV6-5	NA	CASSPGRDTGELFF	TGTGCCAGCAGTCCCGGACGTGACACCGGGGAGCTGTTTTTT
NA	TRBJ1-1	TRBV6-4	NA	CASSGKPNTEAFF	TGTGCCAGCAGCGGGAAACCAAACACTGAAGCTTTCTTT
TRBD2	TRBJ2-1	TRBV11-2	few	CASSFSSGRAINEQFF	TGTGCCAGCAGCTTTTCCAGCGGGAGGGCCATTAATGAGCAGTTCTTC
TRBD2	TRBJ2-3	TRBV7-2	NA	CASSLGGGAVDTQYF	TGTGCCAGCAGCTTAGGCGGGGGGGCGGTAGATACGCAGTATTTT
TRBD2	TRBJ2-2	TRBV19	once	CASSIAAGGPNTGELFF	TGTGCCAGTAGTATAGCGGCGGGGGGACCGAACACCGGGGAGCTGTTTTTT
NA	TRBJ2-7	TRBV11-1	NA	CASSLTSRLYEQYF	TGTGCCAGCAGCTTGACGTCGCGACTTTACGAGCAGTACTTC
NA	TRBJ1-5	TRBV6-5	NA	CATVGQFNQPQHF	TGTGCCACCGTTGGTCAGTTTAATCAGCCCCAGCATTTT
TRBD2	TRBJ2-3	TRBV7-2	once	CASSSRGRASTDTQYF	TGTGCCAGCAGCAGCCGCGGGAGGGCTAGCACAGATACGCAGTATTTT
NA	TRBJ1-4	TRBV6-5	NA	CASSHGEAREKLFF	TGTGCCAGCAGCCACGGAGAAGCTCGGGAAAAACTGTTTTTT
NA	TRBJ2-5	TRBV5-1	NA	CASSLGRGSPRETQYF	TGCGCCAGCAGCTTAGGTCGAGGATCCCCTCGGGAGACCCAGTACTTC
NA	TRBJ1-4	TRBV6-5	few	CASSYSGGSYEKLFF	TGTGCCAGCAGTTACTCGGGCGGTTCATATGAAAAACTGTTTTTT
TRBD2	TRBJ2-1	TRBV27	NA	CASNTLGTSTEQFF	TGTGCCAGCAATACGCTCGGGACTAGCACTGAGCAGTTCTTC
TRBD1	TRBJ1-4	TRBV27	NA	CASSAQQGVMRGNEKLFF	TGTGCCAGCAGTGCCCAACAGGGGGTTATGCGGGGTAATGAAAAACTGTTTTTT
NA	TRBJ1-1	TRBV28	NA	CASRTESYMNTEAFF	TGTGCCAGCAGGACAGAATCGTACATGAACACTGAAGCTTTCTTT
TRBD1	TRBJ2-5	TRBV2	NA	CASTQDRGRQETQYF	TGTGCCAGCACTCAGGACAGGGGGCGCCAAGAGACCCAGTACTTC
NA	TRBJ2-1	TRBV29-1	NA	CSVTSGVAEQFF	TGCAGCGTTACCTCAGGGGTGGCTGAGCAGTTCTTC
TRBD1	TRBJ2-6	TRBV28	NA	CASRPGQPGANVLTF	TGTGCCAGCAGGCCGGGACAGCCTGGGGCCAACGTCCTGACTTTC
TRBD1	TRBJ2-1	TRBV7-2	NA	CASSLAPFRGNEQFF	TGTGCCAGCAGCTTGGCCCCATTCAGGGGGAATGAGCAGTTCTTC